A single sample gave rise to the 20 T cell receptor beta chains below, sequenced in a study of blood T cells in healthy people across ages. Together with a sample-barcoded 5' primer, a J-beta primer mix was included in a second PCR lasting about 7 to 12 cycles. In TCRdb, the 5' RACE reads were re-called with MiXCR into one record per CDR3 protein. This sample carries around 1,600,000 distinct CDR3 sequences, 42% of them seen once, and the ten largest clones take less than 5%. The sequenced sample consisted of blood. These receptors originate from a woman aged 18-29 years in good health.

The J gene is TRBJ1-4, the V gene TRBV4-1; D gene uncertain. Deletions cut 4 bases from V and 7 bases from J, with 16 bases between. Germline V gives CDR1 MGHRA, CDR2 YSYEKL. The CDR3 runs 15 residues. CDR3 DNA sequence: TGCGCCAGCAGCCCAGAGAACCGGAGGAGTGAAAAACTGTTTTTT. Protein product: CASSPENRRSEKLFF.

J is TRBJ2-5 and V is TRBV12-3 or TRBV12-4; the D gene is possibly TRBD1 (7 bases). This CDR3 has 15 amino acids. The V end was cut by 5 bases, the J end by 2 bases, with 15 bases between. CDR3 nucleotide sequence: TGTGCCAGCAGTCGATTACAGGGGACTCAAGAGACCCAGTACTTC. Amino acid sequence: CASSRLQGTQETQYF.

V and J are TRBV4-1 and TRBJ2-7; 7 bases align to TRBD1. CDR1 MGHRA and CDR2 YSYEKL come from the germline V gene. The CDR3 is 15 amino acids. J gave up 2 bases and V 4 bases, and 8 bases lay outside the gene matches. CDR3 loop: CASSRSTGDPYEQYF. CDR3 coding DNA: TGCGCCAGCAGCCGATCAACAGGGGACCCCTACGAGCAGTACTTC.

The genes are TRBV7-3 and TRBJ2-1; D is tentatively TRBD1 or TRBD2 (5 bases each). The length of the CDR3 is 15 residues. The ends were cut back, 5 bases at V and 6 bases at J, with 17 bases in the middle. Germline V gene lookup returns CDR1 SGHTA and CDR2 FQGTGA. The CDR3 loop is CASSQGYGGSNEQFF. The CDR3 nucleotides read TGTGCCAGCAGCCAAGGGTATGGGGGTAGCAATGAGCAGTTCTTC. Together with reference TRBV7-3 and TRBJ2-1, the CDR3 gives the full variable domain: GAGVSQTPSNKVTEKGKYVELRCDPISGHTALYWYRQSLGQGPEFLIYFQGTGAADDSGLPNDRFFAVRPEGSVSTLKIQRTERGDSAVYLCASSQGYGGSNEQFFGPGTRLTVL.

This clonotype was seen only a few times. V gene TRBV4-1 combines with J gene TRBJ2-5, with TRBD1 matching over 9 bases. Germline-derived CDR1 and CDR2 are MGHRA and YSYEKL. The CDR3 spans 15 residues. V was clipped by 4 bases and J by 5 bases; unmatched bases: 8. The CDR3 here is CASSLSGQGMETQYF. The CDR3 coding sequence is TGCGCCAGCAGCCTCTCCGGACAGGGGATGGAGACCCAGTACTTC.

V is TRBV6-2 or TRBV6-3 and J is TRBJ2-3; possible D gene TRBD1, 5 bases. Germline CDR1 is MNHEY and CDR2 is SVGEGT. This CDR3 has 14 residues. The germline V and J ends were trimmed by 8 bases and 2 bases, with 14 bases remaining between them. The CDR3 reads CASSGQGYTDTQYF. The CDR3 DNA sequence: TGTGCCAGCTCAGGCCAGGGATACACAGATACGCAGTATTTT.

This clonotype was counted many times. V is TRBV5-4 and J is TRBJ2-7, with unresolved D. CDR3 length: 12 amino acids. V lost 2 bases, J lost 5 bases, and 8 bases lay in between. Germline values: CDR1 SGHNT, CDR2 YYREEE (reference sequence). The CDR3 region has the DNA TGTGCCAGCAGCTTAGATCCTAACGAGCAGTACTTC. Translation: CASSLDPNEQYF.

This chain connects TRBV6-1 to TRBJ2-7; TRBD2 might be the D (6 bases). Trimming left V 9 bases short and J 2 bases short, with 23 bases between. CDR1 is MNHNS, CDR2 SASEGT, per germline. The CDR3 consists of 16 residues. The CDR3 bases are TGTGCCAGTCCCAGGACGGGGGACCTTGGCCCCTACGAGCAGTACTTC. Protein: CASPRTGDLGPYEQYF.

V gene TRBV7-9 combines with J gene TRBJ2-1; unclear D gene. The DNA end is more similar to TRBJ2-7, so the J call may be wrong. The CDR3 consists of 15 residues. Germline CDR1 is SEHNR and CDR2 is FQNEAQ (reference sequence). Written as DNA, the CDR3 is TGTGCCAGCAGCCGCAAATGGATCAGCTACAATGAGCAGTACTTC. Translating gives CASSRKWISYNEQYF.

The rearrangement uses TRBV6-6 and TRBJ1-4; D is unclear. V gave up 4 bases and J gave up 3 bases, with 9 bases separating them. This CDR3 has 14 residues. Germline loops: CDR1 MNHNY, CDR2 SVGAGI (reference sequence). This CDR3 is CASSFGSPNEKLFF. The CDR3 nucleotides read TGTGCCAGCAGTTTTGGCTCCCCTAATGAAAAACTGTTTTTT.

The chain uses TRBV7-9 and TRBJ2-2; tentative D call: TRBD2 (5 bases). From germline, CDR1 is SEHNR and CDR2 FQNEAQ (reference sequence). The CDR3 is 16 residues long. V was clipped by 4 bases and J by 4 bases, with 16 bases between them. As DNA, the CDR3 is TGTGCCAGCAGCTCGTCGGGATTGAGAGGCACCGGGGAGCTGTTTTTT. It yields the protein CASSSSGLRGTGELFF. Drawing the rest from reference TRBV7-9 and TRBJ2-2, the complete variable domain is DTGVSQNPRHKITKRGQNVTFRCDPISEHNRLYWYRQTLGQGPEFLTYFQNEAQLEKSRLLSDRFSAERPKGSFSTLEIQRTEQGDSAMYLCASSSSGLRGTGELFFGEGSRLTVL.

The V gene is TRBV27, the J gene TRBJ1-5; 8 positions match TRBD1. V shed 4 bases, J shed 6 bases, and the junction held 8 bases outside the gene matches. The CDR3 is 15 amino acids. Germline loops: CDR1 MNHEY, CDR2 SMNVEV (reference sequence). This CDR3 reads CASSYKTGAGQPQHF. The CDR3 DNA follows: TGTGCCAGCAGTTACAAGACAGGGGCTGGTCAGCCCCAGCATTTT.

This chain joins TRBV20-1 and TRBJ2-3; TRBD2 aligns across 14 bases. The CDR3 is made up of 15 amino acids. V dropped 5 bases and J dropped 4; count of bases not matched to a gene: 5. Germline V lookup: CDR1 DFQATT, CDR2 SNEGSKA (reference sequence). In nucleotides, the CDR3 is TGCAGTGCTGCTGGGACTAGCGGGAGTCCAGATACGCAGTATTTT. As protein: CSAAGTSGSPDTQYF.

There are a few counts of this clonotype. V usage is TRBV4-3 and J usage is TRBJ2-1; tentative D call: TRBD2 (6 bases). Deletions cut 0 bases from V and 5 bases from J, with 11 bases between. Looked up from germline, CDR1 is LGHNA and CDR2 is YSLEER. The CDR3 has 15 amino acids. The CDR3 loop reads CASSQDSGLNNEQFF. In DNA form, the CDR3 reads TGCGCCAGCAGCCAAGATAGCGGACTAAACAATGAGCAGTTCTTC.

The V and J genes are TRBV2 and TRBJ2-3; 8 nucleotides align to TRBD2. Germline trimming cut 9 bases from V and 0 bases from J; bases unmatched to any gene: 5. The germline CDR1 and CDR2 sequences are SNHLY and FYNNEI. CDR3 size: 14 residues. CDR3 in amino acids: CARQAGASTDTQYF. DNA for the CDR3: TGTGCCAGACAAGCGGGGGCAAGCACAGATACGCAGTATTTT.

This chain connects TRBV7-6 to TRBJ2-2; D call uncertain. The CDR3 has 16 residues. The V and J ends lost 5 bases and 3 bases respectively, with 16 bases between them. The germline V gene encodes CDR1 SGHVS and CDR2 FNYEAQ. The CDR3 DNA sequence: TGTGCCAGCAGCCCCCCTGGATGGGTGGACACCGGGGAGCTGTTTTTT. The encoded protein is CASSPPGWVDTGELFF.

The chain recombines TRBV20-1 with TRBJ2-5, with D possibly matching TRBD2 (5 bases). The better agreement between TRBJ2-7 and the DNA end casts doubt on the J call. The CDR3 has 13 residues. Germline V gene sequence: CDR1 DFQATT, CDR2 SNEGSKA (reference sequence). The CDR3 sequence: CSATGVDYYEQYF. The CDR3 DNA reads as TGCAGTGCTACCGGCGTAGACTATTACGAGCAGTACTTC.

This rearrangement joins TRBV27 to TRBJ2-6; TRBD1 might be the D (6 bases). The CDR3 is made up of 20 amino acids. V was pared by 0 bases and J by 0 bases, with 18 bases between. CDR1 MNHEY and CDR2 SMNVEV come from the germline V gene (reference sequence). DNA of the CDR3: TGTGCCAGCAGTTTATCGTCTCAAGGACAGCTATACTCTGGGGCCAACGTCCTGACTTTC. Translating gives CASSLSSQGQLYSGANVLTF.

This clonotype was counted ten times or more. This sequence joins TRBV12-3 or TRBV12-4 and TRBJ2-3; 8 nucleotides align to TRBD2. The CDR3 is made up of 16 amino acids. V lost 3 bases, J lost 0 bases, and 5 bases stayed unmatched. This CDR3 reads CASSFGASGSTDTQYF. The CDR3, as DNA: TGTGCCAGCAGTTTTGGGGCTAGCGGGAGCACAGATACGCAGTATTTT.

The table lists this clonotype with a few counts. V usage is TRBV6-4 and J usage is TRBJ2-7, with unresolved D. With 5 bases removed from V and 1 base from J, the gap between germline ends came to 12 bases. This CDR3 spans 14 amino acids. Germline CDR1 MRHNA, CDR2 SNTAGT. CDR3 residues: CASSPPRKSYEQYF. In nucleotides, the CDR3 is TGTGCCAGCAGTCCACCGAGGAAGTCCTACGAGCAGTACTTC.